Listed below are T cell receptor beta chains from one sample, sequenced in a study of T cell changes during pregnancy in multiple sclerosis. TCRdb keeps only in-frame clones here, not all; method: immunoSEQ multiplex PCR. The table includes under 70,000 clones, about 90% detected once. Sequences were derived from peripheral blood, sampled in the third trimester of pregnancy. The origin of the receptors is a female donor in good health, enrolled as a control in a pregnancy study. The CDR3 runs from the conserved cysteine through the conserved F or W. The D gene is left open where the match is weak. Clone size is shown for a subset of rows, as once, few, many or a class of expanded clone.

TRBV6-5	TRBJ1-4	-	-	TGTGCCAGCAGTTACTCAGGGCGGACAAATGAAAAACTGTTTTTT	CASSYSGRTNEKLFF
TRBV5-1	TRBJ2-6	-	TRBD2	TGCGCCAGCAGCTGGGGCTCCGGGACTAGACGAACCTCTGGGGCCAACGTCCTGACTTTC	CASSWGSGTRRTSGANVLTF
TRBV5-1	TRBJ2-2	-	TRBD1	TGCGCCAGCAGCCCACAGGGGCAGGGCACCGGGGAGCTGTTTTTT	CASSPQGQGTGELFF
TRBV4-3	TRBJ2-7	-	-	TGCGCCAGCAGCCAAGATTTATTAGCCGTACGCCTGCAGGGGATCTACGAGCAGTACTTC	CASSQDLLAVRLQGIYEQYF
TRBV14	TRBJ2-3	-	TRBD1	TGTGCCAGCAGGCTCGGGACAGACGGCACAGATACGCAGTATTTT	CASRLGTDGTDTQYF
TRBV14	TRBJ2-5	-	TRBD2	TGTGCCAGCAGCCAAGACCGTGGCGGGGGGATGAAGACCCAGTACTTC	CASSQDRGGGMKTQYF
TRBV27	TRBJ2-7	-	TRBD2	TGTGCCAGCAGTTTATCGGGACTAGCGATCTACGAGCAGTACTTC	CASSLSGLAIYEQYF
TRBV15	TRBJ1-2	-	-	TGTGCCACCAGCACAGGGCCCAACTATGGCTACACCTTC	CATSTGPNYGYTF
TRBV29-1	TRBJ1-1	-	-	TGCAGCGTGGGGGAGGGGGTCCGTACTGAAGCTTTCTTT	CSVGEGVRTEAFF
TRBV27	TRBJ1-1	-	-	TGTGCCAGCAGACCGGGGTTTGGCACTGAAGCTTTCTTT	CASRPGFGTEAFF
TRBV5-4	TRBJ2-6	-	TRBD2	TGTGCCATGCGGACTAGCGGGAGTGGAGGGGCCAACGTCCTGACTTTC	CAMRTSGSGGANVLTF
TRBV29-1	TRBJ2-3	once	-	TGCAGCGTGCCAGGACAGTTACACACAGATACGCAGTATTTT	CSVPGQLHTDTQYF
TRBV15	TRBJ1-2	-	TRBD1	TGTGCCACCAGCAGAGCAGGGACAGGGGGGGGCTATGGCTACACCTTC	CATSRAGTGGGYGYTF
TRBV5-1	TRBJ2-1	-	-	TGCGCCAGCAGCTTGGAGGGAGTTACTTACAATGAGCAGTTCTTC	CASSLEGVTYNEQFF
TRBV6-1	TRBJ1-2	-	-	TGTGCCAGCAGTCAGAAATTTTTTGGTTTGGGCTACACCTTC	CASSQKFFGLGYTF
TRBV2	TRBJ2-1	-	TRBD2	TGTGCCAGCAGTGAAGAGGGGACTAGCTCTCGGTTCTTC	CASSEEGTSSRFF
TRBV5-4	TRBJ2-7	-	-	TGTGCCAGCAGCTTGCAGGGTACCTACGAGCAGTACTTC	CASSLQGTYEQYF
TRBV27	TRBJ1-5	-	-	TGTGCCAGCAGCGCAGGGGTACGGCTCAATCAGCCCCAGCATTTT	CASSAGVRLNQPQHF
TRBV6-1	TRBJ2-2	-	-	TGTGCCAGCAGTGAAGGGACTACCTACACCGGGGAGCTGTTTTTT	CASSEGTTYTGELFF
TRBV18	TRBJ1-1	-	TRBD1	TGTGCCAGCTCACCGTCGACAGGGATGAACACTGAAGCTTTCTTT	CASSPSTGMNTEAFF
TRBV5-1	TRBJ2-3	-	TRBD1	TGCGCCAGCAGCTTGGTCCCCGGGACAGGGTCAGATACGCAGTATTTT	CASSLVPGTGSDTQYF
TRBV9	TRBJ2-5	-	TRBD2	TGTGCCAGCAGCGTAGGACTAGCGGGGGTTGAGACCCAGTACTTC	CASSVGLAGVETQYF